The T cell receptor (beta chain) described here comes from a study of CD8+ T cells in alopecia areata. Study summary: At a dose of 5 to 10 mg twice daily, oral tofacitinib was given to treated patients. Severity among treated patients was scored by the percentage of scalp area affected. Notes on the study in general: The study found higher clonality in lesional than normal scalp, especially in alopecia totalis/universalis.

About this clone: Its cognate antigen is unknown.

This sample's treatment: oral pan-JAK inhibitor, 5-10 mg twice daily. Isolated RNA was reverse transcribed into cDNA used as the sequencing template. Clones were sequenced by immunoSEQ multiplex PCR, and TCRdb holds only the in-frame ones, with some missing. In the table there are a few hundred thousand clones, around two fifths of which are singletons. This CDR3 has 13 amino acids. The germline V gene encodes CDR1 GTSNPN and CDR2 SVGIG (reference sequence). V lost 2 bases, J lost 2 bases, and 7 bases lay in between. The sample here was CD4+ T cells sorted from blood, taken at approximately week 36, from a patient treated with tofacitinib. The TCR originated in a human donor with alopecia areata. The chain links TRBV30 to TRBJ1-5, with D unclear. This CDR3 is CAWSSGGNQPQHF. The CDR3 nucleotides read TGTGCCTGGAGTTCAGGTGGCAATCAGCCCCAGCATTTT.